These T cell receptor beta chains were read from a single sample in a study of technical replicates of blood from several donors. Profiling relied on immunoSEQ multiplex PCR, and the TCRdb table lists in-frame clones only, not all of them. The data hold 90,000 to 100,000 clones, with less than 95% observed a single time. The sample consisted of T cells isolated from PBMCs. These receptors all stem from a human donor in good health. CDR3s include the opening cysteine and the closing phenylalanine or tryptophan.

j_call v_call cdr3_aa
TRBJ2-5 TRBV5-1 CASSSKLRQGEETQYF
TRBJ1-1 TRBV6-5 CASSYGGSAEAFF
TRBJ2-7 TRBV12-5 CASALDKSYEQYF
TRBJ1-1 TRBV5-4 CASTHTTGSTEAFF
TRBJ2-3 TRBV19 CASSRILIAGFTDTQYF
TRBJ1-2 TRBV6-5 CASSPPGPNYGYTF
TRBJ1-2 TRBV18 CASSPETGVNYGYTF
TRBJ2-7 TRBV2 CASSEAGGSYEQYF
TRBJ1-1 TRBV7-6 CASSPNTGGTEAFF
TRBJ2-7 TRBV27 CASSLQAHSYEQYF
TRBJ2-7 TRBV27 CASSLGGEGEQYF
TRBJ2-7 TRBV15 CATSGWGVGDSYEQYF
TRBJ1-1 TRBV18 CASSPLGAEAFF
TRBJ1-1 TRBV10-3 CAISGVSGGIANTEAFF
TRBJ2-4 TRBV18 CASSPSGGGLAKNIQYF
TRBJ2-3 TRBV9 CASSVAGGIGDTQYF
TRBJ1-5 TRBV27 CASSLFRGNQPQHF
TRBJ1-2 TRBV6-6 CASSYAAGWNGYTF
TRBJ2-7 TRBV2 CASFKARDRGSYEQYF
TRBJ1-4 TRBV7-3 CASSLTTGQGGEKLFF
TRBJ2-1 TRBV6-6 CASSYTQTHYNEQFF
TRBJ1-4 TRBV9 CASSSGTATKPTNEKLFF
TRBJ2-7 TRBV7-9 CASSPRTRGGSYEQYF
TRBJ2-5 TRBV19 CASSISVTGMGWQETQYF
TRBJ2-3 TRBV5-1 CASSLAVGQGTDTQYF
TRBJ1-1 TRBV7-9 CASSLAGAGTEAFF
TRBJ1-1 TRBV27 CASSLSKSTEAFF
TRBJ2-1 TRBV30 CAWSVPSGRELTNEQFF
TRBJ1-1 TRBV5-6 CASSRAGMNTEAFF
TRBJ1-2 TRBV6-6 CASSPTLFRGYTF
TRBJ1-1 TRBV7-9 CASSLGQGNTEAFF
TRBJ1-5 TRBV5-1 CASSLGDFSNQPQHF
TRBJ2-2 TRBV5-4 CASSPRLDTGELFF
TRBJ2-2 TRBV4-1 CASSQEGGRINTGELFF